This T cell receptor beta chain comes out of a study of blood T cell repertoires in COVID-19. Turning to the study itself: Sources were T cells, B-cell-depleted T cells, or PBMCs; the material itself was cDNA or gDNA.

Original handling: The authors estimated nucleated cell counts from reference gene primer amplification. The method was immunoSEQ multiplex PCR; TCRdb's version includes in-frame clones alone and lacks a portion of them. For V, J and clone size, that table is used; D and trimming come from the DNA. The table shows approximately 90,000 clones, with roughly 88% occurring only once. This clonotype originated in a woman older than 75 with active or convalescent COVID-19. The sequenced material came from peripheral blood.

CDR3 protein: CASSQDPPGTINEQFF. CDR3 DNA sequence: TGCGCCAGCAGCCAGGACCCTCCCGGGACAATCAATGAGCAGTTCTTC. V gene TRBV4-3 combines with J gene TRBJ2-1; D may be TRBD1 (6 bases). In germline, CDR1 is LGHNA, CDR2 YSLEER. The CDR3 is made up of 16 amino acids. V was shortened by 3 bases and J by 6 bases, with 18 bases between the two germline ends.